This paragraph covers one T cell receptor beta chain sequence. This sample is part of a study of T-cell reconstitution after alpha-beta-depleted transplantation in children. Unique molecular identifiers featured in how the TCRbeta library was prepared. TCRdb fed the PCR reads into MiXCR, producing one record per CDR3 protein. In the table there are 500,000 or so distinct CDR3 sequences, 32% of which are singletons. The CDR3 has 15 amino acids. V dropped 1 base and J dropped 2 bases, with 11 bases sitting between them. Germline V gives CDR1 SEHNR, CDR2 FQNEAQ (reference sequence). Sequencing used PBMCs from the stem cell graft donor, obtained from the stem cell graft. The genes are TRBV7-9 and TRBJ2-5, with unresolved D. This sequence originates from a human donor who donated a stem cell graft to a child with aplastic anemia. This chain's CDR3 is CASSLVGRLQETQYF. DNA of the CDR3: TGTGCCAGCAGCTTAGTGGGCAGGCTGCAAGAGACCCAGTACTTC.